This T cell receptor beta chain appears in the sequencing data of a study of STAT5B mutations in CD4+ large granular lymphocyte leukemia. Findings of the study overall: No patients shared main leukemic clonotypes, though about 26% appeared at low frequency elsewhere. TRBV06-family usage was enriched in top patient clones (8/27) versus controls (2/35).

On this clone itself: Its antigen is undetermined. The sample holds other DNA sequences that translate to the same CDR3.

Libraries were prepared by immunoSEQ multiplex PCR; TCRdb keeps only in-frame clonotypes and omits some of them. The sample contains 25,000 to 35,000 clones, approximately 74% of which appear only once. The V segment lost 5 bases and the J segment 3 bases; nucleotides outside the gene matches: 5. The germline V gene encodes CDR1 SEHNR and CDR2 FQNEAQ (reference sequence). This CDR3 has 16 amino acids. The rearrangement links TRBV7-9 to TRBJ2-5; 14 bases map to TRBD2. The receptor was derived from a human donor in good health. Sequenced input: CD4+ T cells from blood buffy coats. CDR3 protein: CASSDRTSGRKETQYF. The DNA of the CDR3 is TGTGCCAGCAGCGACCGGACTAGCGGGAGGAAAGAGACCCAGTACTTC.